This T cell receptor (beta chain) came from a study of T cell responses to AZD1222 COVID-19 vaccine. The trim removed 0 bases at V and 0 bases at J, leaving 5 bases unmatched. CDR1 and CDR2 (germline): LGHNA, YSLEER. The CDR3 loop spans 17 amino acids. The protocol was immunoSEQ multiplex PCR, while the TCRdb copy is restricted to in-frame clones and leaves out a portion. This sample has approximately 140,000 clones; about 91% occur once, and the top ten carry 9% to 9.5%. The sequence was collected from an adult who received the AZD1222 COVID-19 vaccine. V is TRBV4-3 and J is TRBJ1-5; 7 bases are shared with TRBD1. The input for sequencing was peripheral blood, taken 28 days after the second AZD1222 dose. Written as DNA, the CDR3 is TGCGCCAGCAGCCAAGACGTGACAGGGAATAGCAATCAGCCCCAGCATTTT. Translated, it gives CASSQDVTGNSNQPQHF.